The source of this T cell receptor (beta chain) is a study of blood T cell repertoires in COVID-19. About the study: Sample material is recorded as cDNA or gDNA derived from T cells, B-cell-depleted T cells, or PBMCs.

The CDR3 runs 16 residues. From germline, CDR1 is LGHDT and CDR2 YNNKEL (reference sequence). The ends were cut back, 0 bases at V and 7 bases at J, with 15 bases in the middle. In the authors' methods: Amplifying reference gene primers gave estimates of nucleated cell counts. The method was immunoSEQ multiplex PCR; TCRdb's version includes in-frame clones alone and lacks a portion of them. Clone size and the V and J calls come from that table; the DNA yielded D and trimming. Seen here are roughly 330,000 clones, about 90% observed once, and the top ten hold over 4.5%. The sequencing input was PBMCs or T cells enriched from blood (not recorded which). The V and J genes are TRBV3-1 (or the pseudogene TRBV3-2) and TRBJ2-2; TRBD2 might be the D (5 bases). This receptor was identified in a man aged 25 to 45 who had recovered from COVID-19. As DNA, the CDR3 is TGTGCCAGCAGCCAAGAAAGAGCGAGCGGTATCGGGGAGCTGTTTTTT. It translates to CASSQERASGIGELFF.